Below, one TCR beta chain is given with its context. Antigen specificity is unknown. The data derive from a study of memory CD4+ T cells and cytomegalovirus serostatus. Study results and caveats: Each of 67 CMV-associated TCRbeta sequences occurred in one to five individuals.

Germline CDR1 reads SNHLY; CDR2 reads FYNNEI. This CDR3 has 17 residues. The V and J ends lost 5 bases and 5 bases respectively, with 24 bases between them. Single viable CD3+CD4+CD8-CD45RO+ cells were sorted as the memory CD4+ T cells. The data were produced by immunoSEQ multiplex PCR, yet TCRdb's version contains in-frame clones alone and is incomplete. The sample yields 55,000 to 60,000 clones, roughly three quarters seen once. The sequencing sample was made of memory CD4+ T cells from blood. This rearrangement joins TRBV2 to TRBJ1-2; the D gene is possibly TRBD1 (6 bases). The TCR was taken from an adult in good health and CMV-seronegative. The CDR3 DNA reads TGTGCCAGCAGTAGGACAGCCGGAGGGTCGGTCGTATATGGCTACACCTTC. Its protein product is CASSRTAGGSVVYGYTF.